Sequencing of this T cell receptor beta chain was carried out in a study of T cell changes during pregnancy in multiple sclerosis. Produced via immunoSEQ multiplex PCR; TCRdb's table is partial and in-frame only. The repertoire holds approximately 33,000 clones, with about 90% as singletons. The V end was cut by 3 bases, the J end by 6 bases, with 12 bases between. Germline loops: CDR1 MGHDK, CDR2 SYGVNS. The length of the CDR3 is 14 residues. The sample in question was CD4+ T cells from peripheral blood mononuclear cells, obtained after pregnancy. The chain has TRBV25-1 and TRBJ2-1; no clear D. The origin of this receptor is a female donor with multiple sclerosis, enrolled in a pregnancy study. CDR3 amino acids: CASSDTPLGNEQFF. In nucleotides, the CDR3 is TGTGCCAGCAGTGACACCCCACTCGGCAATGAGCAGTTCTTC. The whole variable domain, filled in from reference TRBV25-1 and TRBJ2-1, reads EADIYQTPRYLVIGTGKKITLECSQTMGHDKMYWYQQDPGMELHLIHYSYGVNSTEKGDLSSESTVSRIRTEHFPLTLESARPSHTSQYLCASSDTPLGNEQFFGPGTRLTVL.